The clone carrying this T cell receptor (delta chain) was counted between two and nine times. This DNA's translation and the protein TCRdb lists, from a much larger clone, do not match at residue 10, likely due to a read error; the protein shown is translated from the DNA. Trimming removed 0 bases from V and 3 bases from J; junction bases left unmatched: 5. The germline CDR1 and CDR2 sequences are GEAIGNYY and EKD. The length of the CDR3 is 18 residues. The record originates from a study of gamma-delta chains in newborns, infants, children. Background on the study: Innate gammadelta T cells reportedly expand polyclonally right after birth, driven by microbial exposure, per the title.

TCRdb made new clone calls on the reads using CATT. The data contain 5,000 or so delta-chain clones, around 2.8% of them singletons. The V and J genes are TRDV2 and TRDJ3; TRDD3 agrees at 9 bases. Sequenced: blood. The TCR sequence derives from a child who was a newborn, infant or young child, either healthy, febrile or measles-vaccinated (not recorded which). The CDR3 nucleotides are TGTGCCTGTGACACCGTTACTGGGGGACACTGGGACACCCGACAGATGTTTTTC. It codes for CACDTVTGGHWDTRQMFF.